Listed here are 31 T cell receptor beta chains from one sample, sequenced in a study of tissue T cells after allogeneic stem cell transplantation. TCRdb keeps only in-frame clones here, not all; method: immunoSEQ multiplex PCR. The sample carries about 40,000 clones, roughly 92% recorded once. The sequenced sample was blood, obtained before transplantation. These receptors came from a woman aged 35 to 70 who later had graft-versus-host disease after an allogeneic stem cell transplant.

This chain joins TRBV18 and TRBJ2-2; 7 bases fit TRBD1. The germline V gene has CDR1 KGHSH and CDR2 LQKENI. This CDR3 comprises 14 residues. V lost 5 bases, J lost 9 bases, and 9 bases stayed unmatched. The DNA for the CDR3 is TGTGCCAGCTCAGCGGACAGGTTAATCAGGGAGCTGTTTTTT. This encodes CASSADRLIRELFF.

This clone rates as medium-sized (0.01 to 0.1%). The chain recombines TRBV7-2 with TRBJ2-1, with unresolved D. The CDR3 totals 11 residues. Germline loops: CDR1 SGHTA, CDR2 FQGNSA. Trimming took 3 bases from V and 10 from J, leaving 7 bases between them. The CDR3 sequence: CASSFNREQFF. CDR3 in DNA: TGTGCCAGCAGCTTTAATAGGGAGCAGTTCTTC.

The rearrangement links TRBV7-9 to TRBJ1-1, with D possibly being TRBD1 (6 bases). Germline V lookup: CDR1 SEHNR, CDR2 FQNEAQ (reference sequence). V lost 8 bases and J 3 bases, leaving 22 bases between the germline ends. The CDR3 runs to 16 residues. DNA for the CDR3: TGTGCCAGCCAGGCGCTCGGGGTAGGGGGTTACACTGAAGCTTTCTTT. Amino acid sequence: CASQALGVGGYTEAFF.

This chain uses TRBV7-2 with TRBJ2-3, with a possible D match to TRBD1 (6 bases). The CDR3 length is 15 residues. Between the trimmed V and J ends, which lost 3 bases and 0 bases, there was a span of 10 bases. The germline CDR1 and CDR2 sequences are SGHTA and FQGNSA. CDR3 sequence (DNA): TGTGCCAGCAGCTTTCAGGGGCTAAGCACAGATACGCAGTATTTT. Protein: CASSFQGLSTDTQYF.

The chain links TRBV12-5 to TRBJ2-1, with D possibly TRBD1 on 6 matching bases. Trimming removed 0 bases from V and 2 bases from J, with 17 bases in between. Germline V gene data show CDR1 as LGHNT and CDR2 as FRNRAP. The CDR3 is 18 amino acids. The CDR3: CASGLVPIQGPTYNEQFF. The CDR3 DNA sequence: TGTGCTAGTGGTTTGGTACCAATACAGGGACCAACCTACAATGAGCAGTTCTTC.

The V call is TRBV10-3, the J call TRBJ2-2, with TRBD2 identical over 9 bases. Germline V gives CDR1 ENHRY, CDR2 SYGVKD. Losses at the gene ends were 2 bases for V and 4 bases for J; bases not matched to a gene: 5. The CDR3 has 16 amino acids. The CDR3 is CAISEQSSGTTGELFF. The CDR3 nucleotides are TGTGCCATCAGTGAGCAATCTAGCGGGACCACCGGGGAGCTGTTTTTT.

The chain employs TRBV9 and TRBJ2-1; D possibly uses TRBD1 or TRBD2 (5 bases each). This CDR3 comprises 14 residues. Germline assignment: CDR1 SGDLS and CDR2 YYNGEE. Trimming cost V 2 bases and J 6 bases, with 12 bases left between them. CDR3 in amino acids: CASSVQGGGNEQFF. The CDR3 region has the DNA TGTGCCAGCAGCGTCCAGGGTGGGGGCAATGAGCAGTTCTTC.

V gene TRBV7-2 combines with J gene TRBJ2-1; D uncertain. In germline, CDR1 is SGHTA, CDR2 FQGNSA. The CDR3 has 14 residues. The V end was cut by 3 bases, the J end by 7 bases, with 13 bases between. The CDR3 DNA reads TGTGCCAGCAGCTTTGAAATAGGGCCTAATGAGCAGTTCTTC. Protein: CASSFEIGPNEQFF.

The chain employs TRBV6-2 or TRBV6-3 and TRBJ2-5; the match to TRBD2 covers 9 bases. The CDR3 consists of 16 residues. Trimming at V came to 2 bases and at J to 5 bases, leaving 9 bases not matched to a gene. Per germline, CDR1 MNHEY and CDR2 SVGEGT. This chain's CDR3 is CASSYGISGRVETQYF. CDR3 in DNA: TGTGCCAGCAGTTACGGTATTAGCGGGAGAGTGGAGACCCAGTACTTC.

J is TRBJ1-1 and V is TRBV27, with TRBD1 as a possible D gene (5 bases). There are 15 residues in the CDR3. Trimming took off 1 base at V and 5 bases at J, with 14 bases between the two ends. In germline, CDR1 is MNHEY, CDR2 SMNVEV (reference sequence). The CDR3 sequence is CASSLWGPRETEAFF. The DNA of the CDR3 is TGTGCCAGCAGTTTATGGGGACCTCGGGAAACTGAAGCTTTCTTT.

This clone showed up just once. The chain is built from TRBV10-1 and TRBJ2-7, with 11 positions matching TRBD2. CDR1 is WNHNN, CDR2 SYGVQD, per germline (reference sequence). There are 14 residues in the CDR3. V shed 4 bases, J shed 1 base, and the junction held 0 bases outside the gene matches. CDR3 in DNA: TGCGCCAGCAGTGGGACTAGCGGGTCCTACGAGCAGTACTTC. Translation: CASSGTSGSYEQYF.

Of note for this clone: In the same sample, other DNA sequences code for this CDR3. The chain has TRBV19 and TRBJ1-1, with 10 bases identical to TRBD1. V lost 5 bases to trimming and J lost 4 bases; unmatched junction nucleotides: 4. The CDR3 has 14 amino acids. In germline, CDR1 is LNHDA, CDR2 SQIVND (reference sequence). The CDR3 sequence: CASSGTGAITEAFF. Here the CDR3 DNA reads TGTGCCAGTAGTGGGACAGGGGCGATCACTGAAGCTTTCTTT.

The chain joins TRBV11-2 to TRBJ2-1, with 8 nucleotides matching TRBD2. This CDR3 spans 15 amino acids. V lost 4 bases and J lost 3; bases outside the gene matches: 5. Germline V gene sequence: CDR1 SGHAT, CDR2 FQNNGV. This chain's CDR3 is CASSWGTSYYNEQFF. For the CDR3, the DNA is TGTGCCAGCAGCTGGGGGACTAGTTACTACAATGAGCAGTTCTTC.

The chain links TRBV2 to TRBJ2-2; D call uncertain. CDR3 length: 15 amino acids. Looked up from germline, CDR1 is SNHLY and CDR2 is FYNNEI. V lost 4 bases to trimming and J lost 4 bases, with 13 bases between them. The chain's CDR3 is CASSVRTAVTGELFF. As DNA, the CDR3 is TGTGCCAGCAGTGTGCGTACGGCGGTCACCGGGGAGCTGTTTTTT.

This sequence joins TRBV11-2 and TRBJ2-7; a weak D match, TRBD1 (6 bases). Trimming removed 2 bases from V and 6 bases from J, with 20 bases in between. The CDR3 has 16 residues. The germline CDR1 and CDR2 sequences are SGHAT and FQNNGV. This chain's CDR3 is CASSLNRDGPMSEQYF. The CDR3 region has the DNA TGTGCCAGCAGCTTAAACAGGGACGGGCCTATGAGCGAGCAGTACTTC.

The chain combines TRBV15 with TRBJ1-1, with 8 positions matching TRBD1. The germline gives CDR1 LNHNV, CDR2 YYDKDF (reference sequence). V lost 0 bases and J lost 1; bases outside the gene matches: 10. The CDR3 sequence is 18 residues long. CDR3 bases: TGTGCCACCAGCAGAGATATTCGCGGACAGGGAAAGAACACTGAAGCTTTCTTT. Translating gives CATSRDIRGQGKNTEAFF.

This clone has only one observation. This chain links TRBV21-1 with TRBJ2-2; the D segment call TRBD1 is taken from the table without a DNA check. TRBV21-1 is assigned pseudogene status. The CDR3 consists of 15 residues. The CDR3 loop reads CASSSYGRAAGELFF. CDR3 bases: TGTGCCAGCAGCTCTTATGGCAGGGCGGCCGGGGAGCTGTTTTTT.

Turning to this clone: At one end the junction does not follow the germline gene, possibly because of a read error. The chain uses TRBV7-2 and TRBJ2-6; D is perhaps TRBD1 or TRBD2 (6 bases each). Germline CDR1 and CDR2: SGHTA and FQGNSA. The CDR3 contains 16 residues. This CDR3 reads CASTLGGFSGANVLTF. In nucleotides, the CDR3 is TGTGCCAGCACCTTAGGGGGGTTCTCTGGGGCCAACGTCCTGACTTTC. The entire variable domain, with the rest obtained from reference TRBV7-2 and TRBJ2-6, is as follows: GAGVSQSPSNKVTEKGKDVELRCDPISGHTALYWYRQSLGQGLEFLIYFQGNSAPDKSGLPSDRFSAERTGGSVSTLTIQRTQQEDSAVYLCASTLGGFSGANVLTFGAGSRLTVL.

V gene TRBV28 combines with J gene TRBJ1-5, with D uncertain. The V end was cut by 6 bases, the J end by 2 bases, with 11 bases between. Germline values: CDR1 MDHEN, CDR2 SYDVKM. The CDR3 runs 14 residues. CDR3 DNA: TGTGCCAGCAGGGATCTCGTTGGCAATCAGCCCCAGCATTTT. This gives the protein CASRDLVGNQPQHF. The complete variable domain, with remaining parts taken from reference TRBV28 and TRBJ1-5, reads DVKVTQSSRYLVKRTGEKVFLECVQDMDHENMFWYRQDPGLGLRLIYFSYDVKMKEKGDIPEGYSVSREKKERFSLILESASTNQTSMYLCASRDLVGNQPQHFGDGTRLSIL.

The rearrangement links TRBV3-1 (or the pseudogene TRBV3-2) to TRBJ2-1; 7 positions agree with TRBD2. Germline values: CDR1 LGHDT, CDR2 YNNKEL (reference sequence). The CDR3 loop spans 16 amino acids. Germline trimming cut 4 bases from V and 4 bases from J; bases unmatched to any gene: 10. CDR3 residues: CASSPRTSLSYNEQFF. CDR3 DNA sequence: TGTGCCAGCAGCCCCCGGACTAGTTTATCGTACAATGAGCAGTTCTTC.

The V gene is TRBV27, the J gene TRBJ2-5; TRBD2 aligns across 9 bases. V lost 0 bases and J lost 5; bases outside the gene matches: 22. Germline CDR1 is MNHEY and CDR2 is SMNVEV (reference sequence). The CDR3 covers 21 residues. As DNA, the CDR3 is TGTGCCAGCAGTTTATCGACCCCCTTCGGGAGTAGCGGGAGTGGCATGGAGACCCAGTACTTC. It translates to CASSLSTPFGSSGSGMETQYF.

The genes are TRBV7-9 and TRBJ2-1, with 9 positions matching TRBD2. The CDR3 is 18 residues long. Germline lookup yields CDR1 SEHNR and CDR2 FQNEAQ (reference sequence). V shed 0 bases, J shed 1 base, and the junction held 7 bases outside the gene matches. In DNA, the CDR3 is TGTGCCAGCAGCTTAGCGGTGGCTAGCGGGACGTCCTACAATGAGCAGTTCTTC. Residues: CASSLAVASGTSYNEQFF.

CDR3 in amino acids: CASSASGTPQETQYF. In nucleotides, the CDR3 is TGTGCCAGCAGTGCATCCGGGACTCCTCAAGAGACCCAGTACTTC. V usage is TRBV6-6 and J usage is TRBJ2-5; TRBD2 might be the D (6 bases). Germline V gene lookup returns CDR1 MNHNY and CDR2 SVGAGI (reference sequence). Trimming removed 5 bases at V and 2 bases at J, with 15 bases between. The CDR3 extends over 15 amino acids.

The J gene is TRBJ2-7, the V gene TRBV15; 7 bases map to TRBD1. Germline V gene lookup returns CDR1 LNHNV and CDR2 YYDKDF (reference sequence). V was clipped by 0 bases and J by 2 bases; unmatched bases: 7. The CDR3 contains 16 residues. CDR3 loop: CATSRDLYGTAYEQYF. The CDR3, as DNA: TGTGCCACCAGCAGAGATTTGTACGGGACAGCCTACGAGCAGTACTTC.

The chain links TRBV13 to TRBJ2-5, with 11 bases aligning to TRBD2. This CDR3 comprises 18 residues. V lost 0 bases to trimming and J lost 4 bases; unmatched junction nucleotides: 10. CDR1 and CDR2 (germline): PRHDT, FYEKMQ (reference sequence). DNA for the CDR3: TGTGCCAGCAGCTTAGGCCTGGAACTAGCGGGAGATGGAGAGACCCAGTACTTC. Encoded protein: CASSLGLELAGDGETQYF.

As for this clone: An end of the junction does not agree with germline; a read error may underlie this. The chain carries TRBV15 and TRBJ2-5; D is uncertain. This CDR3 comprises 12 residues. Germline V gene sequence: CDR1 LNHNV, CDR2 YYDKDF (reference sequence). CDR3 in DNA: TGTGCCACCAGCAGAGATCAAGGGACCCAGTACTTC. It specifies CATSRDQGTQYF.

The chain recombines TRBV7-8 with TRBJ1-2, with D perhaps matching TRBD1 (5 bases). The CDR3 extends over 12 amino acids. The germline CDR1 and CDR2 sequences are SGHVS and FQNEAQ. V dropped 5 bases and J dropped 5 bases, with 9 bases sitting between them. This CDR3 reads CASSTDSYGYTF. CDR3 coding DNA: TGTGCCAGCAGCACTGACAGTTATGGCTACACCTTC. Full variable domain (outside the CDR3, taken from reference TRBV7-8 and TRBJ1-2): GAGVSQSPRYKVAKRGQDVALRCDPISGHVSLFWYQQALGQGPEFLTYFQNEAQLDKSGLPSDRFFAERPEGSVSTLKIQRTQQEDSAVYLCASSTDSYGYTFGSGTRLTVV.

CDR3 amino acids: CASSVRDRSCNNQPQHF. The DNA of the CDR3 is TGTGCCAGCAGCGTCCGGGACCGTTCCTGTAACAATCAGCCCCAGCATTTT. The chain joins TRBV9 to TRBJ1-5; D may be TRBD1 (5 bases). This CDR3 is 17 amino acids long. CDR1 and CDR2 (germline): SGDLS, YYNGEE. Trimming removed 2 bases from V and 3 bases from J, with 18 bases in between.

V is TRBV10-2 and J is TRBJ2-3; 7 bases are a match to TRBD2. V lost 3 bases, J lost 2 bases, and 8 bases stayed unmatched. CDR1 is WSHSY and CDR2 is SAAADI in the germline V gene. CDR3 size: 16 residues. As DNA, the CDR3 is TGCGCCAGCAGTGAAAGGGCTAGCGGCACCACAGATACGCAGTATTTT. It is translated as CASSERASGTTDTQYF.

The CDR3 bases are TGCGCCAGCACTTTCCCGACAGGGAATTGGCCCCAGCATTTT. Translation gives CASTFPTGNWPQHF. This chain joins TRBV23-1 and TRBJ1-5, with 7 bases matching TRBD1. TRBV23-1 is filed as an ORF, its function uncertain. CDR3 length equals 14 residues. The J segment lost 9 bases and the V segment lost 7 bases, leaving 12 bases of the junction unmatched.

CDR3 protein: CASSTYERGKRVDTQYF. The CDR3 DNA follows: TGTGCCAGTAGTACATACGAGCGGGGGAAACGGGTGGATACGCAGTATTTT. The chain combines TRBV19 with TRBJ2-3; 8 bases map to TRBD2. The germline V gene has CDR1 LNHDA and CDR2 SQIVND (reference sequence). Trimming cost V 4 bases and J 6 bases; bases outside gene matches: 15. The CDR3 is made up of 17 amino acids. Complete variable domain (other parts from reference TRBV19 and TRBJ2-3): DGGITQSPKYLFRKEGQNVTLSCEQNLNHDAMYWYRQDPGQGLRLIYYSQIVNDFQKGDIAEGYSVSREKKESFPLTVTSAQKNPTAFYLCASSTYERGKRVDTQYFGPGTRLTVL.